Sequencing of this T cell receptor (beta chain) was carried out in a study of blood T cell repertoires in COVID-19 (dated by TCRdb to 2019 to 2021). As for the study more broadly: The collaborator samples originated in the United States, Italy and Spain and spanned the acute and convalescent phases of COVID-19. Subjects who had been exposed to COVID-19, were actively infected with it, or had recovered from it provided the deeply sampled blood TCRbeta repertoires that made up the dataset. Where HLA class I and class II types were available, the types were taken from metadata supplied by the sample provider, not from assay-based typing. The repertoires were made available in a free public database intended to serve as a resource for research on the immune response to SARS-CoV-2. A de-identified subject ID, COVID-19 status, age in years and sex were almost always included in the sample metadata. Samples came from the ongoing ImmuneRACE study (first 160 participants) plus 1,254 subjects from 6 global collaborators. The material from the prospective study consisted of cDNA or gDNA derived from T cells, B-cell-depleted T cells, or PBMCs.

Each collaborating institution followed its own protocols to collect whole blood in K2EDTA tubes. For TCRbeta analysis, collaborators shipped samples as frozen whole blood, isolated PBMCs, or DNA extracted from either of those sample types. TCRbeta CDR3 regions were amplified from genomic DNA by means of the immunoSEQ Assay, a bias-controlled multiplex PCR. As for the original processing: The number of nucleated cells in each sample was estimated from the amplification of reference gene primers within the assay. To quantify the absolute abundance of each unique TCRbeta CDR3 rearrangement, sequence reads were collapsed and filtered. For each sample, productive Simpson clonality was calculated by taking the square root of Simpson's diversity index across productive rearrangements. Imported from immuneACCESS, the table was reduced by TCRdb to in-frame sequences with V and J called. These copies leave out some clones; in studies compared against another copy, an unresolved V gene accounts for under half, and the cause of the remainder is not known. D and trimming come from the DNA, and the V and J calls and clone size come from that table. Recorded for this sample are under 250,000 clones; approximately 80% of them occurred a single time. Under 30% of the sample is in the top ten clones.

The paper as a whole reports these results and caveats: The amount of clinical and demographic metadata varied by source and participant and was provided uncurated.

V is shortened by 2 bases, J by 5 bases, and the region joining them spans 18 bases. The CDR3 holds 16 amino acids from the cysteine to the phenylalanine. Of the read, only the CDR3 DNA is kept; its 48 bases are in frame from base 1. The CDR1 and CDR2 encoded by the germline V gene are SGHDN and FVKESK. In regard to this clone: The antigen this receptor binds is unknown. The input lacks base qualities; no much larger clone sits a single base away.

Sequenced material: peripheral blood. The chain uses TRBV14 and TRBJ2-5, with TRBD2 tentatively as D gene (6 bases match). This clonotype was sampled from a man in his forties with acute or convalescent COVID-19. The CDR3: CASSQRNLAGRETQYF. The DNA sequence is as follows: TGTGCCAGCAGCCAAAGAAATTTAGCAGGGAGGGAGACCCAGTACTTC.